The TCR beta chain described here comes from a study of liver allograft versus peripheral blood T cells. The overall study: Transplanted-liver T cell receptor repertoires were compared with recipients' peripheral blood repertoires.

The CDR3 runs to 15 residues. The ends were cut back, 4 bases at V and 3 bases at J, with 16 bases in the middle. CDR1 MNHEY and CDR2 SVGEGT come from the germline V gene. This clonotype has a handful of counts. The antigen is not known. TCRdb re-derived calls from the reads in MiXCR, one entry per CDR3 protein. The table has about 670 distinct CDR3 sequences, about 38% seen once. Study-level points and caveats: Peripheral blood T cell receptor repertoires reportedly differed from those found within liver allografts.

This TCR came from a human patient who had a liver transplant. The graft donor may have given rise to some T cells. This rearrangement joins TRBV6-2 or TRBV6-3 to TRBJ2-7; D is perhaps TRBD1 (6 bases). CDR3: CASSLSRDIFYEQYF. The CDR3 coding sequence is TGTGCCAGCAGTTTATCCCGGGACATATTCTACGAGCAGTACTTC.